The subject of this entry is one T cell receptor (beta chain). At one boundary the junction diverges from the germline segment, which might be a read error. Participants comprised healthy donors of bone marrow. There are 12 residues in the CDR3. CDR1 and CDR2 (germline): SQVTM, ANQGSEA. The sample belongs to a study of cytomegalovirus exposure and HLA in healthy donors. Study in general: Drawn from HLA-typed donors, approximately 85 million unique TCRs were held in an early data release.

60 Vbeta and 13 Jbeta primers were used in PCR. Sequencing used immunoSEQ multiplex PCR; TCRdb keeps in-frame clones, though not all of them. The sample has approximately 140,000 clones, 70% to 90% seen once. The sample was PBMCs. The chain combines TRBV29-1 with TRBJ2-3, with D possibly being TRBD2 (6 bases). The clonotype comes from a woman between 40 and 55 years old in good health and CMV-seronegative. CDR3 nucleotide sequence: TGCGGCGTGGAGGGGTTCACAGATACGCAGTATTTT. This encodes CGVEGFTDTQYF.